This TCR beta chain was observed in a study of spatial heterogeneity in lung cancer. Points from the study as a whole: Counts of expanded alpha and beta TCRs within tumors tracked the tumor nonsynonymous mutation count.

V lost 4 bases and J 4 bases, leaving 14 bases between the germline ends. The CDR3 covers 14 residues. CDR1 and CDR2 (germline): DFQATT, SNEGSKA (reference sequence). The time point is: sample taken at primary tumor resection. This clonotype has at least ten counts. What it binds is unknown. One entry per CDR3 protein results from TCRdb running MiXCR on the 5' RACE reads. The data hold about 100,000 distinct CDR3 sequences, with around 4.8% observed a single time. The sequence derives from a male donor with early-stage non-small cell lung cancer. V usage is TRBV20-1 and J usage is TRBJ2-1, with D possibly matching TRBD2 (6 bases). The starting material was lung tumor tissue, obtained at surgery. The CDR3 nucleotides read TGCAGTGCTAAAGTAGCGGAATGGTACAATGAGCAGTTCTTC. Its protein product is CSAKVAEWYNEQFF.